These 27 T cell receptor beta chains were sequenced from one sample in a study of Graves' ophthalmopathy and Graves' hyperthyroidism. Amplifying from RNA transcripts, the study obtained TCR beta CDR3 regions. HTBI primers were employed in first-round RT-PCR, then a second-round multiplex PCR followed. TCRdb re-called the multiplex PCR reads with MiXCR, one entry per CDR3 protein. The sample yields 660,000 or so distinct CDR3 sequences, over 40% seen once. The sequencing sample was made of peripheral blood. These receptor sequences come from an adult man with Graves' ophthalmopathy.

CDR3 bases: TGCGCCAGCAGCCAAGACTCAGCGGGGGGGTACGAGCAGTACTTC. Translating gives CASSQDSAGGYEQYF. The gene calls are TRBV4-1 and TRBJ2-7; 10 bases are a match to TRBD2. The CDR3 has 15 amino acids. Germline V gene sequence: CDR1 MGHRA, CDR2 YSYEKL. The trim removed 0 bases at V and 4 bases at J, leaving 3 bases unmatched.

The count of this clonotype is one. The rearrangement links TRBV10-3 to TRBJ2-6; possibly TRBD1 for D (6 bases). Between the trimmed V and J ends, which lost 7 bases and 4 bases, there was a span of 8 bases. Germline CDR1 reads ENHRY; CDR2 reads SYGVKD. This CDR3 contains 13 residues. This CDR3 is CAIKGTGANVLTF. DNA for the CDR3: TGTGCCATCAAGGGGACAGGGGCCAACGTCCTGACTTTC.

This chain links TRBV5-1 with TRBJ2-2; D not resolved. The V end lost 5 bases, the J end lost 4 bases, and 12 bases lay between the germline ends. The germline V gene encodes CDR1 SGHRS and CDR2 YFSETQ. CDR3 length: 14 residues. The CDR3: CASRVTGATGELFF. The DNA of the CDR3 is TGCGCCAGCAGGGTCACCGGAGCCACCGGGGAGCTGTTTTTT.

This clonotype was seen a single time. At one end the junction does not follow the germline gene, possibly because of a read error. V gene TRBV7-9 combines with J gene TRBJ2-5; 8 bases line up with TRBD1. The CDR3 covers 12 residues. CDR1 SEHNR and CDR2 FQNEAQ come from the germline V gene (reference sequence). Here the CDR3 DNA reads TGTGCCGGCAGCTGGGACAGGGAGACCCAGTACTTC. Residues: CAGSWDRETQYF.

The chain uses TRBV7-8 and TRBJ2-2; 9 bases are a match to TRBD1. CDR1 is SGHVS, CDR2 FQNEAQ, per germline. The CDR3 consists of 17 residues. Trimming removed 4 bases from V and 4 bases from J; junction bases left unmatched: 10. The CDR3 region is CASSSLTGGLLTGELFF. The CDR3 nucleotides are TGTGCCAGCAGCTCCCTGACAGGGGGACTACTCACCGGGGAGCTGTTTTTT.

This CDR3 reads CSVEEQEDNYGYTF. The CDR3 bases are TGCAGCGTTGAAGAACAGGAAGATAACTATGGCTACACCTTC. V gene TRBV29-1 combines with J gene TRBJ1-2, with D possibly TRBD1 on 5 matching bases. The V end was cut by 0 bases, the J end by 1 base, with 9 bases between. The CDR3 is made up of 14 amino acids. The germline gives CDR1 SQVTM, CDR2 ANQGSEA.

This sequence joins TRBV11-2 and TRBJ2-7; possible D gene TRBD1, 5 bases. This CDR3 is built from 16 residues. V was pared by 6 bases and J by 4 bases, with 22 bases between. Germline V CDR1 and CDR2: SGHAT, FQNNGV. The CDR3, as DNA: TGTGCCAGCAGACTCGGATGGCAGGGTTGGGGATACGAGCAGTACTTC. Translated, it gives CASRLGWQGWGYEQYF.

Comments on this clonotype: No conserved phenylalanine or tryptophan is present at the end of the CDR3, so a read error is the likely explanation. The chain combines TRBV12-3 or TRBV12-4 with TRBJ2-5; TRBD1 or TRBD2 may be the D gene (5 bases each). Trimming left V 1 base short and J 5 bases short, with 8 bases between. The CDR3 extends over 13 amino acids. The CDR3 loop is CASSLGGLETQYL. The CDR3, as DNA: TGTGCCAGCAGTTTAGGGGGGTTGGAGACCCAGTACCTC.

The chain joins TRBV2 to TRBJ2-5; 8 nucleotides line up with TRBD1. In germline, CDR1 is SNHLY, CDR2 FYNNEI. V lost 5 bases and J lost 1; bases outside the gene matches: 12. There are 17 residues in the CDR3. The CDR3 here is CASSYAIGQGTQETQYF. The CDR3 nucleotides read TGTGCCAGCAGTTACGCTATTGGACAGGGCACCCAAGAGACCCAGTACTTC.

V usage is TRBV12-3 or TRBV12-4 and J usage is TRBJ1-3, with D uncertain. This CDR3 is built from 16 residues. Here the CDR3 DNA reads TGTGCTAGCCGCAAGTACATCGTGAGCTCTGGAAACACCATATATTTT. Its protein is CASRKYIVSSGNTIYF.

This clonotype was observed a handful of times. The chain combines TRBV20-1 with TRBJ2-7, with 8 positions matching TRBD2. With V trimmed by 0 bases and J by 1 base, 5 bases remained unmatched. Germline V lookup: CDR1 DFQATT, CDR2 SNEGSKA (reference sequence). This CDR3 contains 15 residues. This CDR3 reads CSARDISGGSYEQYF. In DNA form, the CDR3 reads TGCAGTGCTAGAGATATAAGCGGGGGATCCTACGAGCAGTACTTC.

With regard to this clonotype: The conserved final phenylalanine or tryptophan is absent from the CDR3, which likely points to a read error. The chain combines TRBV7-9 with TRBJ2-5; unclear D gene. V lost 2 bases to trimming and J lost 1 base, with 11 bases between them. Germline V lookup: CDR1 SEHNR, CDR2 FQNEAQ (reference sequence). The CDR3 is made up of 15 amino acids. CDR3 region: CASSLRPGLQETQYC. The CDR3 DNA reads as TGTGCCAGCAGCTTACGTCCGGGCCTCCAAGAGACCCAGTACTGC.

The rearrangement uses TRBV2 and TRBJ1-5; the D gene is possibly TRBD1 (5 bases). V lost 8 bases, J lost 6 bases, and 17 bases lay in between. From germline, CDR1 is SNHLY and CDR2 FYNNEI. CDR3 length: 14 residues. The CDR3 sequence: CASVVYFQGQPQHF. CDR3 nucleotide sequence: TGTGCCAGCGTTGTATACTTTCAGGGTCAGCCCCAGCATTTT.

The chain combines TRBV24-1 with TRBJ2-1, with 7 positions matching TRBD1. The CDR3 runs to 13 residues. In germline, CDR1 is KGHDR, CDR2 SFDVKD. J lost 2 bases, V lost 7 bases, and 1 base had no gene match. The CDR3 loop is CATRGQAYNEQFF. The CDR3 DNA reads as TGTGCCACCAGAGGACAGGCCTACAATGAGCAGTTCTTC.

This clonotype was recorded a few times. CDR3 nucleotides: TGTGCCTGGAGTGGACAGATCCTCCGTAATGAAAAACTGTTTTTT. As protein: CAWSGQILRNEKLFF. The V and J genes are TRBV30 and TRBJ1-4; tentatively, D is TRBD1 (5 bases). Between the trimmed V and J ends, which lost 1 base and 4 bases, there was a span of 13 bases. Germline V gives CDR1 GTSNPN, CDR2 SVGIG (reference sequence). The CDR3 totals 15 residues.

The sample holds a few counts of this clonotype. DNA of the CDR3: TGCAGTGCTAGTCCCCCACTAGCGGGAGGGCCTGGGTACGAGCAGTACTTC. Translation: CSASPPLAGGPGYEQYF. This chain links TRBV20-1 with TRBJ2-7; 13 bases fit TRBD2. The CDR3 is 17 amino acids. Losses at the gene ends were 3 bases for V and 4 bases for J; bases not matched to a gene: 12. Germline V gene lookup returns CDR1 DFQATT and CDR2 SNEGSKA (reference sequence).

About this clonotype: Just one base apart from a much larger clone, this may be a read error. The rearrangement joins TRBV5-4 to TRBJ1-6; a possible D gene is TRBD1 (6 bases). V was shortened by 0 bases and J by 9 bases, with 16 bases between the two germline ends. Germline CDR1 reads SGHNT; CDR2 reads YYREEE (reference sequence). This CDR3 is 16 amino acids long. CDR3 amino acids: CASSLAGGRVSSPLHF. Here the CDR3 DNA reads TGTGCCAGCAGCTTGGCCGGGGGCAGGGTTAGTTCACCCCTCCACTTT.

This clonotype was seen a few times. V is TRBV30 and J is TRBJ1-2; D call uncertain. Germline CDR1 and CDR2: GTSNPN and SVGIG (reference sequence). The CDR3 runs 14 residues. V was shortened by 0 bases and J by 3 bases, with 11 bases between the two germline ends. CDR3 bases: TGTGCCTGGAGTGTGGGAGTTTCTTACTATGGCTACACCTTC. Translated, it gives CAWSVGVSYYGYTF.

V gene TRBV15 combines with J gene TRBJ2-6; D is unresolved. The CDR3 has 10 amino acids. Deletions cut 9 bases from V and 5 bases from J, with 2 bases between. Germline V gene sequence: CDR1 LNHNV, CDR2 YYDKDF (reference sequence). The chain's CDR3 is CATRANVLTF. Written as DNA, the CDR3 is TGTGCCACTCGGGCCAACGTCCTGACTTTC.

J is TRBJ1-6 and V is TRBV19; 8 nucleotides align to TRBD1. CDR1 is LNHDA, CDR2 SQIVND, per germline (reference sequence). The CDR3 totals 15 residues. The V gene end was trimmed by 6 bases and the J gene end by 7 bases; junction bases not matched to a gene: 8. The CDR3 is CASRVTGTGNSPLHF. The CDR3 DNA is TGTGCCAGTAGAGTCACCGGGACAGGCAATTCACCCCTCCACTTT.

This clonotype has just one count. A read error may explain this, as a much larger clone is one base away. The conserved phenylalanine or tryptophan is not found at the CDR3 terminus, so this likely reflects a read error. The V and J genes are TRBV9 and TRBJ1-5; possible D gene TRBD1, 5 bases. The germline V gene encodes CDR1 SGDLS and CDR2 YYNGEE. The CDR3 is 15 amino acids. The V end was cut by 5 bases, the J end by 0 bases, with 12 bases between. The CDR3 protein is CASSPGRYSNQPQHS. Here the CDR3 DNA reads TGTGCCAGCAGTCCGGGACGGTATAGCAATCAGCCCCAGCATTCT.

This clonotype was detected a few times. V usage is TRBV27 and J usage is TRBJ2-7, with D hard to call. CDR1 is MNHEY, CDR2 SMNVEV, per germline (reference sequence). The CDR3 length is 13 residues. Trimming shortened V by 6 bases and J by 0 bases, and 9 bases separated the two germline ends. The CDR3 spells CASRGSISYEQYF. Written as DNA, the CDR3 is TGTGCCAGCAGAGGTAGTATCTCCTACGAGCAGTACTTC.

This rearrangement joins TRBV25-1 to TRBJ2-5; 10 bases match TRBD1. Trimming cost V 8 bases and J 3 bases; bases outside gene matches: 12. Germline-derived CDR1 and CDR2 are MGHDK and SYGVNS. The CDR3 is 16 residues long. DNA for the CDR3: TGTGCCAGCGGCGAGACCGGGACAGGGGCTAAAGAGACCCAGTACTTC. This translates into CASGETGTGAKETQYF.

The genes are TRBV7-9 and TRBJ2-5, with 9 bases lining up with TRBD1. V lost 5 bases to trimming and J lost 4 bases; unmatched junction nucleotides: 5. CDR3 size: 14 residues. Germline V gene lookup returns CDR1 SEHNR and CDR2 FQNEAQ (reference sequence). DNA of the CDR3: TGTGCCAGCAGCAACACAGGGGGCCCAGAGACCCAGTACTTC. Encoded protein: CASSNTGGPETQYF.

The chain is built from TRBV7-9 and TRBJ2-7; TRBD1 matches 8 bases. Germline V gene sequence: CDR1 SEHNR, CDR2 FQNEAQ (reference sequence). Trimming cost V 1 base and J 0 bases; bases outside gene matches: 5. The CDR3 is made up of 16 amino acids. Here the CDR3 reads CASSLEDRASSYEQYF. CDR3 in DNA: TGTGCCAGCAGCTTAGAGGACAGGGCGAGCTCCTACGAGCAGTACTTC.

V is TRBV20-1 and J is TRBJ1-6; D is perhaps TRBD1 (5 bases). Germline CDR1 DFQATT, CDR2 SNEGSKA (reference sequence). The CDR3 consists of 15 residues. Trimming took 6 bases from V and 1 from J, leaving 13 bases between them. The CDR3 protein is CSARRGASYNSPLHF. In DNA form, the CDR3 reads TGCAGTGCCAGGAGAGGGGCATCCTATAATTCACCCCTCCACTTT.

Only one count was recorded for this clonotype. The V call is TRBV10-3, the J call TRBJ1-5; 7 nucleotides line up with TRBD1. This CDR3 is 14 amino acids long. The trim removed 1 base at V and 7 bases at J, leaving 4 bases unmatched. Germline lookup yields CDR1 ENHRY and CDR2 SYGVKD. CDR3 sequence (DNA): TGTGCCATCAGTGAGTTAGAGACAGGGCAGCCCCAGCATTTT. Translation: CAISELETGQPQHF.